This passage covers 15 T cell receptor beta chains from one sample sequenced in a study of blood T cell repertoires in COVID-19. Only in-frame clones appear in the TCRdb table, and some are missing; sequencing was by immunoSEQ multiplex PCR. The sample holds hundreds of thousands of clones, approximately 90% seen once. The sequencing input was PBMCs or T cells enriched from blood (not recorded which). Source of these receptors: a man younger than 40 who had recovered from COVID-19.

A single count supports this clone. J is TRBJ1-6 and V is TRBV2; no clear D. This CDR3 comprises 14 residues. Trimming removed 3 bases from V and 0 bases from J, with 3 bases in between. Germline V gene sequence: CDR1 SNHLY, CDR2 FYNNEI. The CDR3 nucleotides are TGTGCCAGCAGTGATTACTCCTATAATTCACCCCTCCACTTT. This encodes CASSDYSYNSPLHF.

The chain employs TRBV30 and TRBJ1-5; TRBD1 aligns across 7 bases. Germline V lookup: CDR1 GTSNPN, CDR2 SVGIG (reference sequence). Trimming cost V 4 bases and J 4 bases; bases outside gene matches: 10. The CDR3 extends over 15 amino acids. The chain's CDR3 is CAWTPKGQPNQPQHF. The CDR3 DNA reads as TGTGCCTGGACCCCTAAGGGACAGCCAAATCAGCCCCAGCATTTT.

V and J are TRBV3-1 (or the pseudogene TRBV3-2) and TRBJ2-1; 9 bases are shared with TRBD2. J lost 5 bases, V lost 4 bases, and 9 bases had no gene match. Per germline, CDR1 LGHDT and CDR2 YNNKEL (reference sequence). CDR3 length: 16 residues. The CDR3 spells CASSLSTSGRDNEQFF. CDR3 coding DNA: TGTGCCAGCAGCCTGTCGACTAGCGGAAGAGACAATGAGCAGTTCTTC.

The rearrangement links TRBV7-9 to TRBJ2-5, with 15 bases aligning to TRBD2. CDR3 length: 18 residues. After removal of 5 bases from V and 4 bases from J, the junction contained 11 bases not matched to a gene. The V gene's germline CDR1 is SEHNR and CDR2 FQNEAQ (reference sequence). CDR3 region: CASSLPGLAGGPGETQYF. Here the CDR3 DNA reads TGTGCCAGCAGCCTCCCGGGACTAGCGGGAGGACCCGGAGAGACCCAGTACTTC.

This clone was picked up one time. The genes are TRBV30 and TRBJ1-3; no clear D. The germline gives CDR1 GTSNPN, CDR2 SVGIG (reference sequence). V lost 1 base and J 0 bases, leaving 7 bases between the germline ends. This CDR3 has 14 residues. CDR3 bases: TGTGCCTGGAGTGCTGACTACTCTGGAAACACCATATATTTT. It codes for CAWSADYSGNTIYF. The entire variable domain, with the rest obtained from reference TRBV30 and TRBJ1-3, is as follows: SQTIHQWPATLVQPVGSPLSLECTVEGTSNPNLYWYRQAAGRGLQLLFYSVGIGQISSEVPQNLSASRPQDRQFILSSKKLLLSDSGFYLCAWSADYSGNTIYFGEGSWLTVV.

The V and J genes are TRBV23-1 and TRBJ2-7, with D possibly being TRBD1 (6 bases). TRBV23-1 is classed as an ORF, of uncertain function. This CDR3 region has 20 residues. V was clipped by 1 base and J by 2 bases, with 27 bases between them. CDR3 in DNA: TGCGCCAGCAGTCAATGGCCCTTGATCGAGACAGGTTCTCAAACCTACGAGCAGTACTTC. This codes for CASSQWPLIETGSQTYEQYF.

The chain links TRBV7-4 to TRBJ2-1; TRBD2 agrees at 12 bases. Germline CDR1 is SGHVT and CDR2 is SQSDAQ. This CDR3 spans 16 amino acids. V shed 5 bases, J shed 2 bases, and the junction held 4 bases outside the gene matches. CDR3 protein: CASSQGLAGPYNEQFF. For the CDR3, the DNA is TGTGCCAGCAGCCAAGGACTAGCGGGACCCTACAATGAGCAGTTCTTC.

This clone was observed a single time. The V gene is TRBV7-8, the J gene TRBJ2-3; a possible D gene is TRBD2 (6 bases). V was clipped by 5 bases and J by 0 bases, with 9 bases between them. Germline-derived CDR1 and CDR2 are SGHVS and FQNEAQ. The CDR3 covers 14 residues. This chain's CDR3 is CASSRAGSTDTQYF. CDR3 bases: TGTGCCAGCAGCCGAGCGGGCAGCACAGATACGCAGTATTTT.

V is TRBV18 and J is TRBJ1-1; no clear D gene. The CDR3 loop spans 15 amino acids. The V gene's germline CDR1 is KGHSH and CDR2 LQKENI. Deletions cut 2 bases from V and 4 bases from J, with 14 bases between. CDR3 sequence reads: CASSPSSISGTEAFF. CDR3 coding DNA: TGTGCCAGCTCACCATCGAGTATATCGGGCACTGAAGCTTTCTTT.

This clone came up a few times. The chain couples TRBV5-6 to TRBJ2-3; 11 nucleotides line up with TRBD2. Germline V gene sequence: CDR1 SGHDT, CDR2 YYEEEE. The ends lost 0 bases at V and 1 base at J; junction bases unmatched: 1. This CDR3 contains 16 residues. CDR3: CASSLATSGGTDTQYF. As DNA, the CDR3 is TGTGCCAGCAGCTTGGCGACTAGCGGGGGCACAGATACGCAGTATTTT.

Notes on this clone: The sample has other DNA sequences that encode this CDR3 too. The CDR3, as DNA: TGTGCCAGCAGCCCGGACAGGGCAACTAATGAAAAACTGTTTTTT. Translating it yields CASSPDRATNEKLFF. The V and J genes are TRBV7-9 and TRBJ1-4; 8 bases are a match to TRBD1. The germline gives CDR1 SEHNR, CDR2 FQNEAQ (reference sequence). This CDR3 region has 15 residues. J gave up 0 bases and V 5 bases, and 2 bases lay outside the gene matches.

In nucleotides, the CDR3 is TGTGCCTGGGGACTAGGTACCAATGAGCAGTTCTTC. Translated, it gives CAWGLGTNEQFF. The chain has TRBV30 and TRBJ2-1, with 7 bases lining up with TRBD2. This CDR3 has 12 residues. With V trimmed by 5 bases and J by 6 bases, 4 bases remained unmatched. CDR1 and CDR2 (germline): GTSNPN, SVGIG (reference sequence).

The chain has TRBV29-1 and TRBJ2-2; D is unresolved. Germline V gene sequence: CDR1 SQVTM, CDR2 ANQGSEA. Trimming shortened V by 3 bases and J by 0 bases, and 5 bases separated the two germline ends. CDR3 length: 13 residues. DNA of the CDR3: TGCAGCGTTGACCCAGCGAACACCGGGGAGCTGTTTTTT. Amino acid sequence: CSVDPANTGELFF.

The chain joins TRBV6-5 to TRBJ2-7; 7 nucleotides align to TRBD1. The CDR3 length is 13 residues. Looked up from germline, CDR1 is MNHEY and CDR2 is SVGAGI. V shed 6 bases, J shed 4 bases, and the junction held 6 bases outside the gene matches. The DNA for the CDR3 is TGTGCCAGCAGATCCGGGACAGATTACGAGCAGTACTTC. Residues: CASRSGTDYEQYF.

This chain connects TRBV19 to TRBJ2-7, with 9 bases lining up with TRBD1. This CDR3 contains 15 residues. The V segment lost 5 bases and the J segment 6 bases; nucleotides outside the gene matches: 11. Germline CDR1 is LNHDA and CDR2 is SQIVND (reference sequence). CDR3 loop: CASSRRQGVKSEQYF. The CDR3 DNA sequence: TGTGCCAGTAGTCGCCGACAGGGGGTTAAGTCCGAGCAGTACTTC. The whole variable domain, remainder taken from reference TRBV19 and TRBJ2-7, is DGGITQSPKYLFRKEGQNVTLSCEQNLNHDAMYWYRQDPGQGLRLIYYSQIVNDFQKGDIAEGYSVSREKKESFPLTVTSAQKNPTAFYLCASSRRQGVKSEQYFGPGTRLTVT.